This TCR beta chain was profiled in a study of blood T cell repertoires in COVID-19 (TCRdb year 2020). Some background on the complete study: The collaborator samples originated in the United States, Italy and Spain and spanned the acute and convalescent phases of COVID-19. The prospective study material was composed of cDNA or gDNA derived from T cells, B-cell-depleted T cells, or PBMCs. Subjects who had been exposed to COVID-19, were actively infected with it, or had recovered from it provided the deeply sampled blood TCRbeta repertoires that made up the dataset. The repertoires were released in a freely available public database intended as a resource for research on the immune response to SARS-CoV-2. The samples were drawn from two sources: the first 160 participants of the ongoing ImmuneRACE study, and 1,254 subjects contributed by 6 global collaborators. A de-identified subject ID, COVID-19 status, age in years and sex were almost always included in the sample metadata. Where HLA class I and class II types were available, the types were taken from metadata supplied by the sample provider, not from assay-based typing. Overall study results and their limits: Clinical and demographic metadata were provided uncurated, with the amount varying by source and participant.

TCRbeta CDR3 regions were amplified from genomic DNA using the immunoSEQ Assay, a bias-controlled multiplex PCR. In the authors' own workflow: The number of nucleated cells in each sample was estimated from the amplification of reference gene primers within the assay. To quantify the absolute abundance of each unique TCRbeta CDR3 rearrangement, sequence reads were collapsed and filtered. For each sample, productive Simpson clonality was calculated as the square root of Simpson's diversity index over productive rearrangements. Entries here come from immuneACCESS through TCRdb and include only in-frame sequences with V and J called. Some clones fail to appear in such tables; in the studies checked, an unresolved V gene covers under half of the shortfall, and the cause of the remainder is unknown. The DNA gave D and trimming, while V, J and clone size come from that table. Within this sample are about 210,000 clones, with 88% of them counted one time only. The ten largest clones capture roughly 1.7% of the sample.

The collaborating institutions used their own protocols to collect whole blood in K2EDTA tubes. For TCRbeta analysis, collaborator samples were shipped as frozen whole blood, as isolated PBMCs, or as DNA extracted from either sample type. Of note for this clone: Its antigen specificity is not known. There are no base qualities to consult, and no much larger clone falls within one base.

Including the terminal cysteine and phenylalanine, the CDR3 comprises 15 residues. Just the 45-base CDR3 DNA is kept, in frame starting at base 1. V and J are trimmed by 5 bases and 7 bases, and the gene matches miss 5 bases of the junction. The germline V gene supplies CDR1 SGHAT and CDR2 FQNNGV. Sequenced material: peripheral blood. The TCR originated in a man aged 70-80 years with acute or convalescent COVID-19. The chain employs TRBV11-2 and TRBJ2-6; TRBD1 aligns with 10 central bases. The bases read TGTGCCAGCAGCCCTTGGGACAGGGGAGCCAACGTCCTGACTTTC. Its translation reads: CASSPWDRGANVLTF.